The 16 T cell receptor beta chains below come from one sample, sequenced in a study of T cell repertoires in cytomegalovirus infection. These TCRs are of unknown antigen specificity. TCRdb analysed the reads with MiXCR anew, one entry per CDR3 protein. The sample yields about 900,000 distinct CDR3 sequences, 30% to 40% seen once. This material consisted of cultured CD8+ T cells from PBMCs, taken from culture after CMV antigen stimulation. The receptors come from a human donor in good health (CMV status not recorded). Some clones in this sample may be carry-over from other donors' samples.

V gene TRBV7-6 combines with J gene TRBJ2-5; 7 bases map to TRBD1. Trimming at V came to 5 bases and at J to 5 bases, leaving 17 bases not matched to a gene. The CDR3 totals 17 residues. Germline loops: CDR1 SGHVS, CDR2 FNYEAQ. In DNA form, the CDR3 reads TGTGCCAGCAGCCCATACCGACCTAGGGGGCTCATGGAGACCCAGTACTTC. Translated, it gives CASSPYRPRGLMETQYF.

The table lists this clonotype with many counts. This chain links TRBV4-1 with TRBJ1-6, with D hard to call. V was shortened by 4 bases and J by 9 bases, with 7 bases between the two germline ends. Per germline, CDR1 MGHRA and CDR2 YSYEKL. The CDR3 is 12 residues long. CDR3 protein: CASSPRGSPLHF. Here the CDR3 DNA reads TGCGCCAGCAGCCCCCGGGGTTCACCCCTCCACTTT.

The gene calls are TRBV25-1 and TRBJ2-2, with TRBD1 matching over 8 bases. J lost 3 bases, V lost 1 base, and 7 bases had no gene match. The CDR3 sequence is 17 residues long. Germline CDR1 reads MGHDK; CDR2 reads SYGVNS. The CDR3 coding sequence is TGTGCCAGCAGTGAATCGCTCGGACAGGGTTACACCGGGGAGCTGTTTTTT. This sequence encodes CASSESLGQGYTGELFF.

This clonotype was seen at least ten times. The chain couples TRBV7-3 to TRBJ1-5; no clear D gene. The length of the CDR3 is 12 residues. Germline CDR1 and CDR2: SGHTA and FQGTGA. V lost 10 bases to trimming and J lost 2 bases, with 9 bases between them. CDR3 bases: TGTGCCACCAGTAAGGGCAATCAGCCCCAGCATTTT. It encodes CATSKGNQPQHF.

The V and J genes are TRBV28 and TRBJ2-1; a weak D match, TRBD1 (5 bases). The V gene's germline CDR1 is MDHEN and CDR2 SYDVKM. The CDR3 is 17 residues long. V was cut by 5 bases and J by 12 bases, with 29 bases left in between. CDR3 residues: CASSPDAPGMVTGPQFF. The CDR3 DNA follows: TGTGCCAGCAGTCCCGACGCCCCAGGGATGGTGACCGGACCGCAGTTCTTC.

This clonotype was observed a handful of times. The chain combines TRBV7-8 with TRBJ1-5, with 7 bases that match TRBD1. The V gene end was trimmed by 4 bases and the J gene end by 5 bases; junction bases not matched to a gene: 11. CDR3 length: 16 amino acids. Germline CDR1 SGHVS, CDR2 FQNEAQ. The DNA of the CDR3 is TGTGCCAGCAGCTCTCCGGGACAGACTTTATATCAGCCCCAGCATTTT. This encodes CASSSPGQTLYQPQHF.

The chain joins TRBV19 to TRBJ1-2; D uncertain. The CDR3 is 13 residues long. Germline assignment: CDR1 LNHDA and CDR2 SQIVND (reference sequence). V lost 7 bases to trimming and J lost 4 bases, with 13 bases between them. DNA for the CDR3: TGTGCCAGTAAACCCGACACCTCCTATGGCTACACCTTC. It codes for CASKPDTSYGYTF.

The rearrangement links TRBV6-1 to TRBJ2-7; D call uncertain. CDR3 size: 13 residues. The V gene lost 0 bases and the J gene lost 6 bases, with 9 bases spanning the gap. Per the germline V gene, CDR1 is MNHNS and CDR2 is SASEGT. The CDR3 reads CASSEAATREQYF. CDR3 nucleotides: TGTGCCAGCAGTGAAGCCGCGACACGCGAGCAGTACTTC.

The sample holds many counts of this clonotype. CDR3 coding DNA: TGTGCCAGCAGCCCTGGCACCGGGGAGCTGTTTTTT. Translated, it gives CASSPGTGELFF. The chain has TRBV7-6 and TRBJ2-2; D gene uncertain. The ends were cut back, 5 bases at V and 4 bases at J, with 5 bases in the middle. Looked up from germline, CDR1 is SGHVS and CDR2 is FNYEAQ. The CDR3 spans 12 residues.

This clonotype was detected only a few times. The chain carries TRBV4-1 and TRBJ1-1; D unresolved. This CDR3 region has 16 residues. Trimming stripped 3 bases from V and 0 bases from J, with 14 bases between. Germline values: CDR1 MGHRA, CDR2 YSYEKL. CDR3 DNA: TGCGCCAGCAGCCACTCCGATCGGGGTTTGAACACTGAAGCTTTCTTT. This translates into CASSHSDRGLNTEAFF.

This chain connects TRBV12-3 or TRBV12-4 to TRBJ2-3, with D tentatively TRBD2 (5 bases). This CDR3 is 15 amino acids long. Trimming pared 7 bases from V and 5 bases from J, leaving 19 bases between. This chain's CDR3 is CASILSEGLKDTQYF. CDR3 in DNA: TGTGCCAGCATTCTTAGCGAGGGCCTCAAAGATACGCAGTATTTT.

This clonotype was counted only a few times. V gene TRBV5-4 combines with J gene TRBJ2-1, with no clear D. The CDR3 consists of 12 residues. In germline, CDR1 is SGHNT, CDR2 YYREEE (reference sequence). Trimming left V 0 bases short and J 11 bases short, with 9 bases between. The CDR3: CASSLAGDKQFF. In nucleotides, the CDR3 is TGTGCCAGCAGCTTGGCCGGAGATAAGCAGTTCTTC. The variable domain in full, completed from reference TRBV5-4 and TRBJ2-1, reads ETGVTQSPTHLIKTRGQQVTLRCSSQSGHNTVSWYQQALGQGPQFIFQYYREEENGRGNFPPRFSGLQFPNYSSELNVNALELDDSALYLCASSLAGDKQFFGPGTRLTVL.

This chain connects TRBV10-1 to TRBJ2-7; 9 bases map to TRBD2. Trimming removed 3 bases from V and 5 bases from J; junction bases left unmatched: 5. This CDR3 comprises 14 residues. Per germline, CDR1 WNHNN and CDR2 SYGVQD (reference sequence). DNA for the CDR3: TGCGCCAGCAGTGAACAGCGGGGGGAGAACGAGCAGTACTTC. Its protein is CASSEQRGENEQYF.

This clonotype has at least ten counts. J is TRBJ2-3 and V is TRBV7-8; D might be TRBD2 (6 bases). Germline loops: CDR1 SGHVS, CDR2 FQNEAQ. Trimming left V 8 bases short and J 2 bases short, with 14 bases between. The CDR3 is made up of 14 amino acids. In nucleotides, the CDR3 is TGTGCCAGCGGAAAGCGGGCCCTCACAGATACGCAGTATTTT. This codes for CASGKRALTDTQYF.

The chain has TRBV19 and TRBJ1-5; 11 positions agree with TRBD1. Germline CDR1 is LNHDA and CDR2 is SQIVND (reference sequence). V lost 3 bases to trimming and J lost 4 bases; unmatched junction nucleotides: 5. CDR3 length equals 16 residues. CDR3 sequence: CASSISGTGGNQPQHF. CDR3 DNA: TGTGCCAGTAGTATCTCCGGGACAGGGGGGAATCAGCCCCAGCATTTT.

This clonotype has a handful of counts. The chain uses TRBV7-9 and TRBJ1-2, with D unclear. The V and J ends lost 7 bases and 1 base respectively, with 10 bases between them. Germline CDR1 is SEHNR and CDR2 is FQNEAQ (reference sequence). CDR3 length: 13 residues. CDR3 in amino acids: CASTPPGNYGYTF. The CDR3, as DNA: TGTGCCAGCACCCCCCCCGGTAACTATGGCTACACCTTC.